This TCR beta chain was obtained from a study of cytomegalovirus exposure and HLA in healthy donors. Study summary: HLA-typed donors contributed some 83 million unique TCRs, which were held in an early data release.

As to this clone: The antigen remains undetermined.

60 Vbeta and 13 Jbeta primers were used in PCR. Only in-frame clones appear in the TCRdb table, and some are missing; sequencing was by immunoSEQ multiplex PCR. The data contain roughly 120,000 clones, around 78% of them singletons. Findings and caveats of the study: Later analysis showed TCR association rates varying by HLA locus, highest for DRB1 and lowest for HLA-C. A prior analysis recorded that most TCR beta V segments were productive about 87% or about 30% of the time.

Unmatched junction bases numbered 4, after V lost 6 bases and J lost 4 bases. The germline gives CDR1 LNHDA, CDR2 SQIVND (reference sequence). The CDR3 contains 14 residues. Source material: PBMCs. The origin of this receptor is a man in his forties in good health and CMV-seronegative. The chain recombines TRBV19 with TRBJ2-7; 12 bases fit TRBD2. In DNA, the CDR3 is TGTGCCAGTAGCCAACTAGCGGGGGGTTACGAGCAGTACTTC. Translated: CASSQLAGGYEQYF.